The clone carrying this TCR beta chain was observed many times. Its antigen remains unknown. The read halts 3 residues ahead of the CDR3 end, with the missing end drawn from the germline J gene. This specimen belongs to a study of T cell clonality in common variable immunodeficiency. Reduced serum IgG, IgA and/or IgM plus specific antibody deficiency defined CVID. No CVID subject was ill or on immunomodulatory drugs when sampled. Trimming left V 6 bases short and J 2 bases short, with 19 bases between. Germline V gene data show CDR1 as LGHNT and CDR2 as FRNRAP. The CDR3 loop spans 16 amino acids. Profiling relied on immunoSEQ multiplex PCR, and the TCRdb table lists in-frame clones only, not all of them. The sample shows 15,000 to 20,000 clones, none of them appearing just once. Regarding the study as a whole: Fewer TCRbeta clones were shared among CVID subjects than controls. In common variable immunodeficiency, TCR beta chains reportedly carried fewer deletions and N-nucleotide insertions.

This chain links TRBV12-5 with TRBJ1-1; tentatively, D is TRBD1 (6 bases). The sequencing input was peripheral blood mononuclear cells. The clonotype was recovered from a human donor with common variable immunodeficiency. CDR3 sequence: CASGSGQYGGNTEAFF. Incomplete CDR3 DNA: TGTGCTAGTGGATCAGGACAGTATGGAGGAAACACTGAA.